The text below deals with one T cell receptor (beta chain). Its target is not known. This specimen belongs to a study of a mutant IDH1 vaccine in newly diagnosed glioma. Study information: Vaccines began 4-6 weeks after radiotherapy alone, or with temozolomide cycles. Study-wide findings and caveats: No link was apparently found between pseudoprogression and changes in top peripheral T cell clonotypes.

The CDR3 is 14 amino acids. V gave up 1 base and J gave up 4 bases, with 10 bases separating them. Germline values: CDR1 SGHAT, CDR2 FQNNGV. The method was immunoSEQ multiplex PCR; TCRdb's version includes in-frame clones alone and lacks a portion of them. Of about 120,000 clones detected, around four fifths appear once; the ten largest clones hold about 5.5%. Time point specified: week 11, during vaccination. Topical imiquimod was applied with each vaccine dose, which held 300 ug of mutant IDH1 20-mer peptide. The sequenced sample was PBMCs, obtained from a glioma patient whose treatment included an IDH1 peptide vaccine. J is TRBJ1-1 and V is TRBV11-2; D might be TRBD1 (5 bases). The TCR originated in a man in his forties with glioma. CDR3 sequence (DNA): TGTGCCAGCAGCTTAGGAGGGGTAGGCACTGAAGCTTTCTTT. Protein sequence: CASSLGGVGTEAFF.